The entry below gives a single TCR beta chain sequence along with its context. Free of recent acute infections or vaccinations, the donors were healthy HIV-negative adults. The data originate from a study of shared clonotypes between healthy human individuals. Sorted subsets were amplified in replicate PCRs using 200 ng DNA, around 30,000 T cell genomes. Using immunoSEQ multiplex PCR, the repertoire was profiled, and TCRdb retains in-frame clones only, with some absent. The table has about 1 million clones, under 80% seen once. Germline values: CDR1 SGHDN, CDR2 FVKESK. The CDR3 has 14 residues. Trimming took 3 bases from V and 1 from J; bases not matched to a gene: 2.

The rearrangement uses TRBV14 and TRBJ2-5; 7 positions agree with TRBD2. The source is a man between 18 and 29 years old in good health. Sequencing input: memory CD4+ T cells sorted from blood. This sample's subset: CD45RA-negative fraction. CDR3 sequence reads: CASSQGGLQETQYF. In DNA form, the CDR3 reads TGTGCCAGCAGCCAGGGAGGGCTCCAAGAGACCCAGTACTTC.